This T cell receptor (beta chain) was recovered during a study of cytomegalovirus exposure and HLA in healthy donors. Whole-study results and caveats: Among TCR beta chains, those listed as cytomegalovirus-associated numbered some 160. In a later analysis, donors in an Asian-associated ancestry cluster reportedly had fewer N-insertions in productive TCRs than the cohort mean. Later analysis suggested most CMV-associated TCR beta chains were HLA-restricted.

As for this clone: Its antigen is not known.

Trimming cost V 0 bases and J 4 bases; bases outside gene matches: 3. Germline V lookup: CDR1 SGHTA, CDR2 FQGTGA. The CDR3 has 16 residues. Primers: 60 Vbeta forward and 13 Jbeta reverse. Per the original data handling: Roughly 12 million shared chains were among approximately 87 million unique TCR beta chains counted in a later analysis. TCRdb's copy holds only in-frame clones and misses some; the assay was immunoSEQ multiplex PCR. The D gene and trimming were derived from the DNA, and the V and J assignments and clone size from that table. The sample includes a few hundred thousand clones, 70% to 80% of them seen just once.

Sequences were obtained from PBMCs. This receptor was obtained from a woman aged 30 to 39 in good health and CMV-seronegative. This chain connects TRBV7-3 to TRBJ2-1; 10 bases match TRBD2. The CDR3 reads CASSLTSGRTYNEQFF. The CDR3 region has the DNA TGTGCCAGCAGCTTAACTAGCGGGAGGACATACAATGAGCAGTTCTTC.